Each of the 16 T cell receptor beta chains below was sequenced from the same sample in a study of T cell repertoires in cytomegalovirus infection. TCRdb redid the calling of the reads with MiXCR, one entry per CDR3 protein. The data show about 890,000 distinct CDR3 sequences, around 30% seen once. Their specific antigens are unknown. The specimen comprised cultured CD8+ T cells from PBMCs, sampled from culture after CMV antigen stimulation. The source is a human donor in good health (CMV status not recorded). Some clones in this sample may be carry-over from other donors' samples.

This chain connects TRBV4-1 to TRBJ1-1; perhaps TRBD1 as D (5 bases). Germline V gene lookup returns CDR1 MGHRA and CDR2 YSYEKL. V lost 1 base and J lost 1, with 13 bases in between. This CDR3 comprises 16 residues. The CDR3 loop reads CASSQGLGTANTEAFF. The DNA of the CDR3 is TGCGCCAGCAGCCAAGGTCTTGGGACCGCGAACACTGAAGCTTTCTTT.

The chain joins TRBV19 to TRBJ1-2; 8 nucleotides line up with TRBD1. This CDR3 is built from 15 residues. The germline gives CDR1 LNHDA, CDR2 SQIVND (reference sequence). The junction had 12 bases not matched to a gene; V was cut back by 5 bases and J by 7 bases. CDR3 bases: TGTGCCAGTAGTTTCCCGGGACAGGAACCTGCTGGCTACACCTTC. It is translated as CASSFPGQEPAGYTF.

The chain links TRBV27 to TRBJ1-1; possibly TRBD1 for D (5 bases). V was trimmed by 2 bases and J by 6 bases, leaving 13 bases between them. The CDR3 is made up of 14 amino acids. Germline V gene data show CDR1 as MNHEY and CDR2 as SMNVEV (reference sequence). For the CDR3, the DNA is TGTGCCAGCAGTTTAAGTCAGGGAAGCCCTGAAGCTTTCTTT. This encodes CASSLSQGSPEAFF.

The chain is built from TRBV7-6 and TRBJ1-3; D unclear. Germline V CDR1 and CDR2: SGHVS, FNYEAQ. This CDR3 is built from 17 residues. Trimming shortened V by 1 base and J by 0 bases, and 13 bases separated the two germline ends. CDR3 in amino acids: CASSLEWVVGSGNTIYF. For the CDR3, the DNA is TGTGCCAGCAGCTTAGAATGGGTCGTGGGCTCTGGAAACACCATATATTTT.

This clonotype appeared a few times. The V gene is TRBV4-1, the J gene TRBJ1-3; tentatively, D is TRBD1 (6 bases). Germline values: CDR1 MGHRA, CDR2 YSYEKL. CDR3 length equals 19 residues. Deletions cut 1 base from V and 0 bases from J, with 19 bases between. CDR3 in DNA: TGCGCCAGCAGCCAAGCCCACCTCGGGGGCCCGAGCTCTGGAAACACCATATATTTT. This codes for CASSQAHLGGPSSGNTIYF.

This chain joins TRBV12-3 or TRBV12-4 and TRBJ2-3; D is possibly TRBD1 or TRBD2 (6 bases each). The V gene lost 3 bases and the J gene lost 2 bases, with 9 bases spanning the gap. The CDR3 length is 14 residues. The CDR3 loop reads CASSFGGLTDTQYF. The CDR3 coding sequence is TGTGCCAGCAGTTTTGGGGGGCTCACAGATACGCAGTATTTT.

This chain links TRBV20-1 with TRBJ1-3; weak D call: TRBD1 (6 bases). In germline, CDR1 is DFQATT, CDR2 SNEGSKA (reference sequence). The CDR3 totals 16 residues. Between the trimmed V and J ends, which lost 6 bases and 4 bases, there was a span of 22 bases. The CDR3 region has the DNA TGCAGTGCCTTCTCCCGCCAGGGGCTAAAGGGAAACACCATATATTTT. This sequence encodes CSAFSRQGLKGNTIYF.

A few counts support this clonotype. The chain links TRBV7-9 to TRBJ2-3; 8 bases align to TRBD2. V gave up 5 bases and J gave up 5 bases; unmatched junction bases: 9. Germline CDR1 reads SEHNR; CDR2 reads FQNEAQ (reference sequence). The CDR3 covers 15 residues. CDR3 amino acids: CASSPGGGAKDTQYF. CDR3 nucleotide sequence: TGTGCCAGCAGCCCCGGGGGGGGGGCCAAAGATACGCAGTATTTT.

This clonotype was detected ten times or more. The gene calls are TRBV6-6 and TRBJ2-7; 8 bases agree with TRBD2. V was clipped by 0 bases and J by 3 bases; unmatched bases: 1. This CDR3 has 14 residues. Germline V gene lookup returns CDR1 MNHNY and CDR2 SVGAGI (reference sequence). The CDR3 nucleotides are TGTGCCAGCAGTTACTCAACTAGCGGCTACGAGCAGTACGTC. This gives the protein CASSYSTSGYEQYV.

The rearrangement uses TRBV9 and TRBJ2-3, with D unclear. Looked up from germline, CDR1 is SGDLS and CDR2 is YYNGEE. Trimming stripped 7 bases from V and 2 bases from J, with 17 bases between. This CDR3 comprises 15 residues. The CDR3 region is CASLGLDHYTDTQYF. The CDR3 DNA reads as TGTGCCAGCCTGGGTCTAGACCACTACACAGATACGCAGTATTTT.

This clonotype has ten or more counts. This chain joins TRBV7-6 and TRBJ1-2; the D gene is possibly TRBD1 (5 bases). The ends were cut back, 4 bases at V and 6 bases at J, with 18 bases in the middle. This CDR3 is 15 amino acids long. The germline V gene has CDR1 SGHVS and CDR2 FNYEAQ. The CDR3 loop is CASSSSPGPRHGYTF. CDR3 nucleotides: TGTGCCAGCAGCTCTTCCCCGGGGCCTAGGCATGGCTACACCTTC.

There are a few counts of this clonotype. The chain has TRBV7-9 and TRBJ2-7; 7 bases match TRBD2. The trim removed 5 bases at V and 6 bases at J, leaving 13 bases unmatched. The V gene's germline CDR1 is SEHNR and CDR2 FQNEAQ (reference sequence). CDR3 length: 15 residues. The CDR3 nucleotides read TGTGCCAGCAGCGCCATGCGGGGGTATAACCGCGAGCAGTACTTC. Amino acids: CASSAMRGYNREQYF.

In this sample, this clonotype turned up many times. V is TRBV7-9 and J is TRBJ1-5; 7 nucleotides align to TRBD1. The CDR3 contains 17 residues. V shed 6 bases and J 5 bases; nucleotides not matched to a gene: 16. Germline CDR1 reads SEHNR; CDR2 reads FQNEAQ (reference sequence). As DNA, the CDR3 is TGTGCCAGCAGTTCCTCGTGGGACAGTCAACCTTATCAGCCCCAGCATTTT. Translated: CASSSSWDSQPYQPQHF.

This chain uses TRBV7-3 with TRBJ2-1, with D tentatively TRBD1 (6 bases). Trimming removed 7 bases at V and 9 bases at J, with 16 bases between. This CDR3 contains 13 residues. Germline CDR1 SGHTA, CDR2 FQGTGA. CDR3 region: CASNIQGRSEQFF. In nucleotides, the CDR3 is TGTGCCAGCAACATACAGGGAAGGAGTGAGCAGTTCTTC.

This clonotype has a handful of counts. The gene calls are TRBV28 and TRBJ2-5; 10 positions match TRBD2. The CDR3 covers 16 residues. J was trimmed by 1 base and V by 6 bases; bases with no gene match: 8. Germline values: CDR1 MDHEN, CDR2 SYDVKM. CDR3 region: CASSDTSGEIQETQYF. CDR3 in DNA: TGTGCCAGCAGCGATACTAGCGGGGAAATCCAAGAGACCCAGTACTTC. Full variable domain (remainder filled in from reference TRBV28 and TRBJ2-5): DVKVTQSSRYLVKRTGEKVFLECVQDMDHENMFWYRQDPGLGLRLIYFSYDVKMKEKGDIPEGYSVSREKKERFSLILESASTNQTSMYLCASSDTSGEIQETQYFGPGTRLLVL.

The gene calls are TRBV12-3 or TRBV12-4 and TRBJ2-5, with a tentative D call TRBD2 (5 bases). Trimming cost V 7 bases and J 3 bases, with 9 bases left between them. This CDR3 contains 12 residues. The chain's CDR3 is CASTPTKETQYF. Here the CDR3 DNA reads TGTGCCAGCACCCCGACTAAAGAGACCCAGTACTTC.